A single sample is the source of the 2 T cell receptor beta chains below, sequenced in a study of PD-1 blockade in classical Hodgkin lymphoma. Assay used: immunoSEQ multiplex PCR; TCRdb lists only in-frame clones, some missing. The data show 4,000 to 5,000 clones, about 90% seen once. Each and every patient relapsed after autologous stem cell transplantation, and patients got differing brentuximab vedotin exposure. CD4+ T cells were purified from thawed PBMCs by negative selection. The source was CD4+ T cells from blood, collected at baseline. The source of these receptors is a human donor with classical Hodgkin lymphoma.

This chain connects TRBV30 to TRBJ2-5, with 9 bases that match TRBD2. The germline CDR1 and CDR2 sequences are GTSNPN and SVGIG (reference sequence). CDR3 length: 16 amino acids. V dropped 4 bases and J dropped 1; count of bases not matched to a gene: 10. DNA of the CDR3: TGTGCCTGGAACTCCGGAGCGGGAGGCTCCCAAGAGACCCAGTACTTC. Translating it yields CAWNSGAGGSQETQYF.

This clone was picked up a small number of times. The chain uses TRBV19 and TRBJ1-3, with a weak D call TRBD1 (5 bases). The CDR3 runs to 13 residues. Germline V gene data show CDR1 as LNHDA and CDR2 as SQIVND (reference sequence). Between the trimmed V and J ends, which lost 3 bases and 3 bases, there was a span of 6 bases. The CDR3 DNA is TGTGCCAGTAGTATGAGGGGTGGAAACACCATATATTTT. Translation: CASSMRGGNTIYF.